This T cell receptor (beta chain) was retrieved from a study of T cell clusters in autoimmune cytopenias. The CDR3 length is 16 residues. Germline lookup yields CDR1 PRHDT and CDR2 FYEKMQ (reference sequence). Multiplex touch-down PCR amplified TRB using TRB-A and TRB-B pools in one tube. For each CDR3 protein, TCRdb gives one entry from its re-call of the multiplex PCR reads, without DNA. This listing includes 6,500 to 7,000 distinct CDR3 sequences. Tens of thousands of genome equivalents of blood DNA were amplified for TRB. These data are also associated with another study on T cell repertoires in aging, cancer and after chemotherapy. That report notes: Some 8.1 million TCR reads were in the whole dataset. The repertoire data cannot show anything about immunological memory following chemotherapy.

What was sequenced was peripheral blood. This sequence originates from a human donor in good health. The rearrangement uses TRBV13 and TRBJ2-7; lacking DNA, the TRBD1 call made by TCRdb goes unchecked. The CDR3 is CASTLTGSSSSGEQYF. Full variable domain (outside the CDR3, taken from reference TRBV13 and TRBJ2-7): AAGVIQSPRHLIKEKRETATLKCYPIPRHDTVYWYQQGPGQDPQFLISFYEKMQSDKGSIPDRFSAQQFSDYHSELNMSSLELGDSALYFCASTLTGSSSSGEQYFGPGTRLTVT.